Below, 31 T cell receptor beta chains from the same sample are listed, as sequenced in a study of control samples from healthy donors and cancer patients. Clones were sequenced by immunoSEQ multiplex PCR, and TCRdb holds only the in-frame ones, with some missing. The repertoire holds about 110,000 clones, with 75% to 90% as singletons. Sequencing was carried out using blood. All receptors derive from a woman aged 45-59 years in good health.

This clone was recorded once. This chain joins TRBV6-1 and TRBJ2-5; TRBD2 matches at 7 bases. This CDR3 has 16 amino acids. V shed 1 base, J shed 5 bases, and the junction held 10 bases outside the gene matches. The V gene's germline CDR1 is MNHNS and CDR2 SASEGT. This CDR3 is CASSEGRDYLGETQYF. In DNA form, the CDR3 reads TGTGCCAGCAGTGAAGGGAGGGACTACCTCGGGGAGACCCAGTACTTC.

J is TRBJ2-5 and V is TRBV12-3 or TRBV12-4, with D perhaps TRBD1 (5 bases). The germline V and J ends were trimmed by 8 bases and 5 bases, with 9 bases remaining between them. This CDR3 has 11 residues. The CDR3 loop reads CASGRVETQYF. The CDR3 DNA sequence: TGTGCCAGCGGCAGGGTTGAGACCCAGTACTTC.

This chain links TRBV19 with TRBJ2-3; D unclear. Germline CDR1 LNHDA, CDR2 SQIVND (reference sequence). The V end was cut by 3 bases, the J end by 3 bases, with 19 bases between. There are 17 residues in the CDR3. The CDR3 DNA reads as TGTGCCAGTAGTATTGCAACGAAAGGGATGGGAACAGATACGCAGTATTTT. It encodes CASSIATKGMGTDTQYF.

This chain connects TRBV3-1 (or the pseudogene TRBV3-2) to TRBJ2-5, with D maybe TRBD1 (6 bases). Trimming took 0 bases from V and 5 from J, leaving 19 bases between them. The CDR3 runs 17 residues. Germline V CDR1 and CDR2: LGHDT, YNNKEL (reference sequence). The CDR3 DNA sequence: TGTGCCAGCAGCCAAGATCCTTTAACAGGGTTGCGGGAGACCCAGTACTTC. This translates into CASSQDPLTGLRETQYF.

CDR3 amino acids: CASSLRSSASTEAFF. CDR3 nucleotides: TGTGCCAGCAGCTTACGTTCCTCGGCGAGCACTGAAGCTTTCTTT. The chain recombines TRBV7-9 with TRBJ1-1; D remains ambiguous. Trimming removed 2 bases from V and 4 bases from J, with 14 bases in between. The CDR3 is made up of 15 amino acids. CDR1 and CDR2 (germline): SEHNR, FQNEAQ (reference sequence). Using reference TRBV7-9 and TRBJ1-1 for the parts outside the CDR3, the full variable domain is DTGVSQNPRHKITKRGQNVTFRCDPISEHNRLYWYRQTLGQGPEFLTYFQNEAQLEKSRLLSDRFSAERPKGSFSTLEIQRTEQGDSAMYLCASSLRSSASTEAFFGQGTRLTVV.

J is TRBJ1-2 and V is TRBV7-3; TRBD1 agrees at 7 bases. Germline V lookup: CDR1 SGHTA, CDR2 FQGTGA. There are 17 residues in the CDR3. V gave up 5 bases and J gave up 4 bases; unmatched junction bases: 16. The CDR3, as DNA: TGTGCCAGCAGCCTACAGGGGAGAAGACCCACGTCCTATGGCTACACCTTC. It translates to CASSLQGRRPTSYGYTF.

This chain links TRBV11-2 with TRBJ2-2, with D unresolved. CDR3 size: 15 residues. The germline V gene has CDR1 SGHAT and CDR2 FQNNGV. Trimming removed 0 bases at V and 4 bases at J, with 9 bases between. The DNA of the CDR3 is TGTGCCAGCAGCTTAGATACGGTTGCCACCGGGGAGCTGTTTTTT. Amino acids: CASSLDTVATGELFF.

The chain employs TRBV18 and TRBJ2-1, with D tentatively TRBD2 (6 bases). The CDR3 covers 16 residues. The germline gives CDR1 KGHSH, CDR2 LQKENI. With 0 bases removed from V and 9 bases from J, the gap between germline ends came to 18 bases. CDR3 DNA: TGTGCCAGCTCACCACCGGCGGAGGGACCCCTGGGTGAGCAGTTCTTC. It specifies CASSPPAEGPLGEQFF.

This clone was counted between two and nine times. The V gene is TRBV6-2 or TRBV6-3, the J gene TRBJ1-2; weak D call: TRBD1 (6 bases). V was clipped by 4 bases and J by 5 bases, with 17 bases between them. There are 15 residues in the CDR3. Germline V CDR1 and CDR2: MNHEY, SVGEGT. The CDR3 nucleotides read TGTGCCAGCAGTTCAACAGGGCGGCGAGGATATGGCTACACCTTC. Translated: CASSSTGRRGYGYTF.

The chain uses TRBV7-7 and TRBJ2-1; the match to TRBD2 covers 13 bases. V shed 5 bases and J 6 bases; nucleotides not matched to a gene: 7. The CDR3 extends over 16 amino acids. CDR1 and CDR2 (germline): SSHAT, FNYEAQ (reference sequence). CDR3 sequence reads: CASSLAGTSGINEQFF. In nucleotides, the CDR3 is TGTGCCAGCAGCCTGGCCGGGACTAGCGGGATCAATGAGCAGTTCTTC.

The chain links TRBV6-5 to TRBJ1-4; TRBD1 might be the D (5 bases). Germline CDR1 reads MNHEY; CDR2 reads SVGAGI. Trimming shortened V by 2 bases and J by 7 bases, and 11 bases separated the two germline ends. CDR3 length: 14 amino acids. CDR3 DNA: TGTGCCAGCAGTTACGAGGGGTTTGGTGAAAAACTGTTTTTT. This gives the protein CASSYEGFGEKLFF.

This clone was observed a single time. The chain has TRBV7-3 and TRBJ2-5; tentatively, D is TRBD1 or TRBD2 (6 bases each). Germline CDR1 is SGHTA and CDR2 is FQGTGA. The CDR3 is 13 residues long. Trimming removed 3 bases from V and 9 bases from J, with 14 bases in between. The CDR3 DNA sequence: TGTGCCAGCAGCTTCGGGGGCCCGGAGGCCCAGTACTTC. Its translation is CASSFGGPEAQYF.

This sequence joins TRBV7-3 and TRBJ1-5, with D unresolved. Germline V gene lookup returns CDR1 SGHTA and CDR2 FQGTGA. The V gene lost 5 bases and the J gene lost 6 bases, with 17 bases spanning the gap. This CDR3 contains 15 residues. Written as DNA, the CDR3 is TGTGCCAGCAGCCCCGGTAGCGGGTCGGGTCAGCCCCAGCATTTT. Translated: CASSPGSGSGQPQHF.

V usage is TRBV7-9 and J usage is TRBJ2-2; D not certain. V was trimmed by 5 bases and J by 1 base, leaving 5 bases between them. The germline V gene has CDR1 SEHNR and CDR2 FQNEAQ (reference sequence). The CDR3 contains 13 residues. CDR3 sequence: CASSPENTGELFF. The CDR3 coding sequence is TGTGCCAGCAGCCCGGAGAACACCGGGGAGCTGTTTTTT.

This sequence joins TRBV29-1 and TRBJ2-1, with TRBD2 matching 8 bases. The CDR3 runs 14 residues. V lost 3 bases to trimming and J lost 4 bases; unmatched junction nucleotides: 5. Germline loops: CDR1 SQVTM, CDR2 ANQGSEA. The CDR3 here is CSVDPLAAYNEQFF. The CDR3, as DNA: TGCAGCGTTGATCCACTAGCGGCATACAATGAGCAGTTCTTC.

V usage is TRBV3-1 (or the pseudogene TRBV3-2) and J usage is TRBJ2-5; D unclear. Germline CDR1 reads LGHDT; CDR2 reads YNNKEL (reference sequence). The CDR3 has 9 amino acids. Trimming pared 8 bases from V and 3 bases from J, leaving 1 base between. The CDR3 protein is CASEETQYF. The CDR3 nucleotides are TGTGCCAGCGAAGAGACCCAGTACTTC.

This rearrangement joins TRBV10-3 to TRBJ1-5, with 11 positions matching TRBD1. The length of the CDR3 is 16 residues. Trimming cost V 4 bases and J 0 bases; bases outside gene matches: 2. Germline CDR1 is ENHRY and CDR2 is SYGVKD. CDR3 loop: CAISADRGHSNQPQHF. The CDR3 DNA reads TGTGCCATCAGTGCGGACAGGGGGCATAGCAATCAGCCCCAGCATTTT.

The chain recombines TRBV2 with TRBJ1-3, with D possibly TRBD1 on 6 matching bases. CDR3 length: 14 residues. Germline V gene data show CDR1 as SNHLY and CDR2 as FYNNEI. Trimming cost V 7 bases and J 2 bases, with 12 bases left between them. DNA of the CDR3: TGTGCCAGCACTTGGACAGACCCTGGAAACACCATATATTTT. Its protein is CASTWTDPGNTIYF. The full variable domain, completed using reference TRBV2 and TRBJ1-3, is EPEVTQTPSHQVTQMGQEVILRCVPISNHLYFYWYRQILGQKVEFLVSFYNNEISEKSEIFDDQFSVERPDGSNFTLKIRSTKLEDSAMYFCASTWTDPGNTIYFGEGSWLTVV.

Turning to this clone: Sequence at one end of the junction differs from germline and may be a read error. CDR3 protein: CASSRRESGEGFF. The CDR3 bases are TGTGCCAGCAGCCGAAGGGAGAGTGGTGAAGGTTTCTTT. The chain couples TRBV3-1 (or the pseudogene TRBV3-2) to TRBJ1-1; no clear D gene. The CDR3 spans 13 residues. Germline loops: CDR1 LGHDT, CDR2 YNNKEL (reference sequence).

This rearrangement joins TRBV2 to TRBJ1-1; D not resolved. The CDR3 loop spans 12 amino acids. From germline, CDR1 is SNHLY and CDR2 FYNNEI. Trimming shortened V by 6 bases and J by 4 bases, and 9 bases separated the two germline ends. The CDR3 sequence: CASREFSTEAFF. The DNA for the CDR3 is TGTGCCAGCAGGGAATTTAGCACTGAAGCTTTCTTT.

The chain uses TRBV6-5 and TRBJ1-5; D is unresolved. CDR1 MNHEY and CDR2 SVGAGI come from the germline V gene. V lost 0 bases and J 1 base, leaving 7 bases between the germline ends. This CDR3 has 15 residues. In nucleotides, the CDR3 is TGTGCCAGCAGTTACTCATTGGTCAGCAATCAGCCCCAGCATTTT. Protein product: CASSYSLVSNQPQHF.

Note on this clone: One end of the junction is discordant with germline, which a read error may explain. This chain links TRBV25-1 with TRBJ1-3; 12 nucleotides line up with TRBD1. Germline-derived CDR1 and CDR2 are MGHDK and SYGVNS. This CDR3 has 15 amino acids. CDR3 in DNA: TGTGCCAGCAGTGATCACCGGGACAGGGGGCGGCCGAGCCATTTT. This sequence encodes CASSDHRDRGRPSHF.

CDR3 sequence: CATSDHSGQDVVIYEQYV. CDR3 DNA sequence: TGTGCCACCAGTGACCACTCGGGACAGGACGTAGTTATCTACGAGCAGTACGTC. The chain uses TRBV24-1 and TRBJ2-7; 8 bases map to TRBD1. V dropped 4 bases and J dropped 3; count of bases not matched to a gene: 16. Germline V gene data show CDR1 as KGHDR and CDR2 as SFDVKD. This CDR3 contains 18 residues.

The chain joins TRBV10-3 to TRBJ2-5, with D possibly being TRBD1 (6 bases). CDR1 is ENHRY, CDR2 SYGVKD, per germline. V was shortened by 5 bases and J by 1 base, with 11 bases between the two germline ends. This CDR3 is 14 amino acids long. CDR3 region: CAISKDSFQETQYF. The CDR3 DNA reads as TGTGCCATCAGTAAGGACAGTTTCCAAGAGACCCAGTACTTC.

J is TRBJ1-1 and V is TRBV6-2 or TRBV6-3; D gene unclear. Germline assignment: CDR1 MNHEY and CDR2 SVGEGT. Trimming cost V 2 bases and J 1 base, with 8 bases left between them. The CDR3 length is 14 residues. CDR3 loop: CASSYTGRNTEAFF. The CDR3 bases are TGTGCCAGCAGTTACACGGGAAGGAACACTGAAGCTTTCTTT.

The chain carries TRBV9 and TRBJ2-6; the D is unclear. V shed 5 bases and J shed 0 bases, with 6 bases lying between them. The CDR3 loop spans 14 amino acids. CDR1 SGDLS and CDR2 YYNGEE come from the germline V gene. The CDR3 DNA reads as TGTGCCAGCAGGGAACTCTCTGGGGCCAACGTCCTGACTTTC. This gives the protein CASRELSGANVLTF.

The V gene is TRBV9, the J gene TRBJ2-1, with TRBD2 as a possible D gene (7 bases). V lost 4 bases and J 9 bases, leaving 26 bases between the germline ends. CDR3 length equals 17 residues. Per germline, CDR1 SGDLS and CDR2 YYNGEE. In nucleotides, the CDR3 is TGTGCCAGCAGCCACCCCTCTAGCGGTCAGGAAGGGGGTGAGCAGTTCTTC. Translated, it gives CASSHPSSGQEGGEQFF.

J is TRBJ2-5 and V is TRBV2; D uncertain. V was shortened by 7 bases and J by 4 bases, with 13 bases between the two germline ends. The CDR3 extends over 13 amino acids. From germline, CDR1 is SNHLY and CDR2 FYNNEI. For the CDR3, the DNA is TGTGCCAGCAAATCGAGATGGGGAGAGACCCAGTACTTC. Its protein product is CASKSRWGETQYF.

V gene TRBV27 combines with J gene TRBJ1-6, with D possibly being TRBD1 (5 bases). Germline V gives CDR1 MNHEY, CDR2 SMNVEV (reference sequence). V was clipped by 0 bases and J by 13 bases, with 16 bases between them. This CDR3 comprises 15 residues. The CDR3 DNA is TGTGCCAGCAGTTTATCTCATGTTGGGGGAGGTCCCCTCCACTTT. It yields the protein CASSLSHVGGGPLHF.

CDR3 protein: CASSIGVFGYTF. CDR3 bases: TGTGCCAGTAGTATAGGAGTCTTTGGCTACACCTTC. The chain recombines TRBV19 with TRBJ1-2; D is ambiguous. The CDR3 spans 12 residues. Trimming took 1 base from V and 7 from J, leaving 7 bases between them. CDR1 LNHDA and CDR2 SQIVND come from the germline V gene (reference sequence).

The chain couples TRBV27 to TRBJ1-5; tentatively, D is TRBD1 (6 bases). With 4 bases removed from V and 4 bases from J, the gap between germline ends came to 17 bases. The CDR3 covers 16 residues. Germline lookup yields CDR1 MNHEY and CDR2 SMNVEV (reference sequence). CDR3 bases: TGTGCCAGCAGTTCCCTCACAGGGCCCTCAAATCAGCCCCAGCATTTT. It translates to CASSSLTGPSNQPQHF.